These 15 T cell receptor beta chains were all obtained from the same sample, sequenced in a study of cytomegalovirus exposure and HLA in healthy donors (dated by TCRdb to 2015 to 2018). Libraries were built with the immunoSEQ multiplex PCR assay. A mixture of 60 forward primers for TCR Vbeta segments and 13 reverse primers for TCR Jbeta segments was used in the multiplex PCR. The clones in this table, taken by TCRdb from immuneACCESS, are in-frame only. Not every clone is retained; where verified, under half of the shortfall comes from an unresolved V gene, and the cause of the rest is unknown. Within this sample are some 200,000 clones, with roughly 89% of them counted one time only. The ten most abundant clones make up less than 1.2% of the sample. The sample was PBMCs. The receptors were gathered from a woman younger than 35 in good health and CMV-seronegative.

The V gene is TRBV13, the J gene TRBJ1-6; possible D gene TRBD1, 6 bases. Germline V gene sequence: CDR1 PRHDT, CDR2 FYEKMQ (reference sequence). Deletions cut 4 bases from V and 10 bases from J, with 17 bases between. This CDR3 is 15 amino acids long. CDR3 sequence (DNA): TGTGCCAGCAGCTCCTGGGGAGGGGGAGGATCACCCCTCCACTTT. Translating gives CASSSWGGGGSPLHF.

The chain combines TRBV7-2 with TRBJ2-5; D is unresolved. Matching the DNA end better, TRBJ2-7 makes the J call doubtful. The germline gives CDR1 SGHTA, CDR2 FQGNSA. The CDR3 is made up of 15 amino acids. CDR3 coding DNA: TGTGCCAGCAGCTCGCCCGCGAAGAGCTCCTACGAGCAGTACTTC. Residues: CASSSPAKSSYEQYF.

J is TRBJ2-7 and V is TRBV6-4; 9 bases are shared with TRBD2. CDR1 is MRHNA and CDR2 is SNTAGT in the germline V gene. V was clipped by 5 bases and J by 2 bases; unmatched bases: 7. CDR3 length equals 15 residues. CDR3 sequence (DNA): TGTGCCAGCAGTTGGCTAGCGGGAACCACCTACGAGCAGTACTTC. It specifies CASSWLAGTTYEQYF.

This clone was observed once. The chain is built from TRBV6-1 and TRBJ2-5; 7 bases fit TRBD1. Germline-derived CDR1 and CDR2 are MNHNS and SASEGT. This CDR3 is built from 13 residues. V was clipped by 8 bases and J by 5 bases; unmatched bases: 8. The CDR3 DNA reads as TGTGCCAGCGAGGGACAGCTCCGGGAGACCCAGTACTTC. Encoded protein: CASEGQLRETQYF.

The chain couples TRBV2 to TRBJ2-7; 7 bases match TRBD1. The CDR3 has 13 residues. Germline values: CDR1 SNHLY, CDR2 FYNNEI. After removal of 2 bases from V and 6 bases from J, the junction contained 4 bases not matched to a gene. DNA of the CDR3: TGTGCCAGCAGTGAATACAGGGGCGCCGAGCAGTACTTC. Amino acid sequence: CASSEYRGAEQYF.

The V and J genes are TRBV11-3 and TRBJ2-1; TRBD2 agrees at 15 bases. The CDR3 totals 18 residues. Germline lookup yields CDR1 SGHNT and CDR2 YENEEA. The ends lost 5 bases at V and 2 bases at J; junction bases unmatched: 7. The CDR3 reads CASSVGLAGGVAYNEQFF. The CDR3 DNA is TGTGCCAGCAGCGTAGGACTAGCGGGGGGGGTCGCCTACAATGAGCAGTTCTTC.

CDR3 residues: CASSYSSGTGELFF. CDR3 coding DNA: TGTGCCAGCAGTTACAGTTCGGGCACCGGGGAGCTGTTTTTT. The chain couples TRBV6-5 to TRBJ2-2; no definite D call. The germline V and J ends were trimmed by 2 bases and 4 bases, with 8 bases remaining between them. Looked up from germline, CDR1 is MNHEY and CDR2 is SVGAGI. This CDR3 comprises 14 residues.

The chain is built from TRBV7-2 and TRBJ2-2; 13 positions match TRBD2. J gave up 5 bases and V 5 bases, and 5 bases lay outside the gene matches. There are 16 residues in the CDR3. The germline V gene has CDR1 SGHTA and CDR2 FQGNSA. The CDR3 is CASSGLAGVWTGELFF. CDR3 bases: TGTGCCAGCAGCGGACTAGCGGGAGTGTGGACCGGGGAGCTGTTTTTT.

The chain recombines TRBV10-3 with TRBJ1-5; 9 positions match TRBD1. This CDR3 region has 15 residues. From germline, CDR1 is ENHRY and CDR2 SYGVKD. J lost 2 bases, V lost 3 bases, and 2 bases had no gene match. The CDR3 DNA is TGTGCCATCAGTGAACAGGGGGCAGGCAATCAGCCCCAGCATTTT. It encodes CAISEQGAGNQPQHF.

J is TRBJ1-1 and V is TRBV18; perhaps TRBD1 as D (5 bases). Germline CDR1 reads KGHSH; CDR2 reads LQKENI. V shed 3 bases and J shed 8 bases, with 13 bases lying between them. The CDR3 spans 13 residues. CDR3 loop: CASSPSGGGEAFF. CDR3 nucleotide sequence: TGTGCCAGCTCACCCTCTGGGGGAGGAGAAGCTTTCTTT.

This clone was seen a handful of times. The chain joins TRBV5-4 to TRBJ1-6; 10 bases match TRBD1. The trim removed 3 bases at V and 8 bases at J, leaving 5 bases unmatched. From germline, CDR1 is SGHNT and CDR2 YYREEE (reference sequence). The CDR3 totals 15 residues. The CDR3 DNA follows: TGTGCCAGCAGCTGGGGGACAGGGGAATATTCACCCCTCCACTTT. It specifies CASSWGTGEYSPLHF. Full variable domain (outside the CDR3, taken from reference TRBV5-4 and TRBJ1-6): ETGVTQSPTHLIKTRGQQVTLRCSSQSGHNTVSWYQQALGQGPQFIFQYYREEENGRGNFPPRFSGLQFPNYSSELNVNALELDDSALYLCASSWGTGEYSPLHFGNGTRLTVT.

V and J are TRBV4-1 and TRBJ2-1, with TRBD2 identical over 11 bases. With 3 bases clipped from V and 4 bases from J, the junction kept 2 bases outside the gene matches. Germline V gene sequence: CDR1 MGHRA, CDR2 YSYEKL. This CDR3 comprises 15 residues. CDR3 in amino acids: CASSHSGGVYNEQFF. CDR3 DNA: TGCGCCAGCAGCCATAGCGGGGGGGTTTACAATGAGCAGTTCTTC.

The CDR3 is CASSVGAGSYNEQFF. The CDR3 coding sequence is TGTGCCAGCAGCGTAGGGGCGGGCTCCTACAATGAGCAGTTCTTC. The chain carries TRBV9 and TRBJ2-1; tentatively, D is TRBD2 (5 bases). The CDR3 extends over 15 amino acids. Germline V gene data show CDR1 as SGDLS and CDR2 as YYNGEE. Between the trimmed V and J ends, which lost 0 bases and 0 bases, there was a span of 7 bases.

The chain recombines TRBV4-1 with TRBJ2-7, with 8 bases that match TRBD2. V lost 4 bases to trimming and J lost 0 bases; unmatched junction nucleotides: 11. Per germline, CDR1 MGHRA and CDR2 YSYEKL. The CDR3 is 17 amino acids. The DNA for the CDR3 is TGCGCCAGCAGCCGCCTGGGCCTGAGCGGGAGCTCCTACGAGCAGTACTTC. It codes for CASSRLGLSGSSYEQYF.

This sequence joins TRBV18 and TRBJ1-5; maybe TRBD1 (6 bases). V was trimmed by 0 bases and J by 6 bases, leaving 15 bases between them. CDR1 and CDR2 from the germline V gene are KGHSH and LQKENI. This CDR3 has 16 amino acids. CDR3 region: CASSPPNRVRGQPQHF. DNA of the CDR3: TGTGCCAGCTCACCACCTAACAGGGTTAGGGGTCAGCCCCAGCATTTT.